One sample yielded the 5 T cell receptor beta chains listed below, sequenced in a study of beta chain features in type 1 diabetes. The whole isolated RNA underwent reverse transcription, so sequencing captured expressed TCRB transcripts. Assay: immunoSEQ multiplex PCR; the TCRdb copy retains only in-frame clones and omits some. Among fewer than 650,000 clones listed, about 14% were seen once. Sequencing was done on a sample of naive CD4+ T cells from blood. These receptors all stem from a man between 18 and 29 years old in good health.

The chain combines TRBV2 with TRBJ2-7; TRBD1 matches 9 bases. With V trimmed by 2 bases and J by 6 bases, 8 bases remained unmatched. This CDR3 has 15 amino acids. The germline V gene encodes CDR1 SNHLY and CDR2 FYNNEI. The CDR3 here is CASSESLQGAGEQYF. The CDR3 DNA is TGTGCCAGCAGTGAAAGTTTACAGGGGGCAGGCGAGCAGTACTTC.

The chain carries TRBV30 and TRBJ2-5; tentatively, D is TRBD1 (8 bases). Germline V gene data show CDR1 as GTSNPN and CDR2 as SVGIG (reference sequence). V lost 3 bases and J lost 4, with 21 bases in between. The CDR3 is 16 residues long. Here the CDR3 DNA reads TGTGCCTGGAGACGCGCCTATACAGGGGGGGTAGAGACCCAGTACTTC. It yields the protein CAWRRAYTGGVETQYF.

On this clone itself: This same CDR3 is encoded by further DNA sequences in the sample. V is TRBV5-1 and J is TRBJ2-1; D tentatively fits TRBD1 or TRBD2 (6 bases each). The CDR3 length is 15 residues. Deletions cut 0 bases from V and 4 bases from J, with 11 bases between. The germline V gene has CDR1 SGHRS and CDR2 YFSETQ. The CDR3 nucleotides are TGCGCCAGCAGCTTGGAAGGGGGGTCGTACAATGAGCAGTTCTTC. This encodes CASSLEGGSYNEQFF.

This sequence joins TRBV5-4 and TRBJ1-5; D is possibly TRBD1 (5 bases). CDR3 size: 14 residues. V was shortened by 0 bases and J by 5 bases, with 9 bases between the two germline ends. CDR1 SGHNT and CDR2 YYREEE come from the germline V gene (reference sequence). This chain's CDR3 is CASSLGPGDQPQHF. CDR3 nucleotides: TGTGCCAGCAGCTTGGGTCCGGGGGATCAGCCCCAGCATTTT.

The chain combines TRBV1 with TRBJ1-5; TRBD1 is taken as the D call from the table, unchecked against the DNA. TRBV1 is shown as a pseudogene. This CDR3 comprises 16 residues. In DNA, the CDR3 is TGCACCAGCAGCCAAGTGGAACAGGGCGGGAATCAGCCCCAGCATTTT. This translates into CTSSQVEQGGNQPQHF.